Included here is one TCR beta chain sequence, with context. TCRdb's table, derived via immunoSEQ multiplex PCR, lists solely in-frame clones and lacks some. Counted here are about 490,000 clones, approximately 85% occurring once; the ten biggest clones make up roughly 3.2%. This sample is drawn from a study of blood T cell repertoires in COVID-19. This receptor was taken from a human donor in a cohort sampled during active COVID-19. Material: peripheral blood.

CDR3 amino acids: CASSPQGDGYTF. In nucleotides, the CDR3 is TGTGCCAGCAGTCCGCAGGGGGACGGCTACACCTTC. This chain uses TRBV6-5 with TRBJ1-2; 7 bases are a match to TRBD1. The CDR3 runs to 12 residues. Looked up from germline, CDR1 is MNHEY and CDR2 is SVGAGI. V lost 5 bases and J lost 8; bases outside the gene matches: 5.